Listed below are T cell receptor beta chains from one sample, sequenced in a study of sequential checkpoint blockade in melanoma. Data came from immunoSEQ multiplex PCR; TCRdb stores just in-frame clones and leaves some out. This sample has tens of thousands of clones; roughly nine tenths occur once, and the top ten carry 14%. The sequenced sample was CD8+ T cells sorted from blood (inferred from file names), obtained from a patient given nivolumab and ipilimumab in sequence. Every receptor here comes from a human donor with melanoma. Both conserved end residues are part of each CDR3. The D gene is left open where the match is weak. Rows give clone size only sometimes, using once, few, many, or a class for an expanded clone.

d_gene | abundance | j_gene | v_gene | CDR3aa | CDR3nt
TRBD1 | - | TRBJ2-1 | TRBV5-8 | CASSLDRVSSYNEQFF | TGTGCCAGCAGCCTTGACAGGGTGAGCTCCTACAATGAGCAGTTCTTC
- | - | TRBJ2-3 | TRBV7-4 | CASSSERPQGNADTQYF | TGTGCCAGCAGCTCCGAACGTCCACAGGGTAACGCAGATACGCAGTATTTT
TRBD1 | - | TRBJ1-2 | TRBV4-1 | CASSLRGTGGIYGYTF | TGCGCCAGCAGCCTCCGGGGGACAGGGGGCATCTATGGCTACACCTTC
- | - | TRBJ1-5 | TRBV6-5 | CASSYDATGYNQPQHF | TGTGCCAGCAGTTACGATGCTACAGGTTACAATCAGCCCCAGCATTTT
TRBD1 | - | TRBJ1-2 | TRBV7-9 | CASSQQGAGGYTF | TGTGCCAGCAGCCAACAGGGGGCAGGGGGCTACACCTTC
- | - | TRBJ2-1 | TRBV2 | CASSGSERANEQFF | TGTGCCAGCAGTGGGTCAGAACGTGCCAATGAGCAGTTCTTC
TRBD2 | - | TRBJ2-2 | TRBV27 | CASSSVWGGAGELFF | TGTGCCAGCAGTTCCGTGTGGGGAGGGGCCGGGGAGCTGTTTTTT
- | few | TRBJ2-7 | TRBV21-1 | CASSNQDRVYEQYF | TGTGCCAGCAGCAATCAGGACAGGGTCTACGAGCAGTACTTC
TRBD1 | - | TRBJ2-5 | TRBV13 | CASSLGTGLETQYF | TGTGCCAGCAGCTTAGGGACAGGGCTGGAGACCCAGTACTTC
TRBD2 | - | TRBJ2-3 | TRBV9 | CASSVGGRPTDTQYF | TGTGCCAGCAGCGTAGGCGGGAGACCCACAGATACGCAGTATTTT
- | - | TRBJ1-1 | TRBV5-4 | CASSLNGPEAFF | TGTGCCAGCAGCTTGAATGGGCCTGAAGCTTTCTTT
- | - | TRBJ1-4 | TRBV15 | CATSRDLRDMDEKLFF | TGTGCCACCAGCAGAGATCTCAGGGACATGGATGAAAAACTGTTTTTT
- | - | TRBJ1-1 | TRBV6-1 | CASTPGLEAFF | TGTGCCAGCACCCCGGGACTAGAAGCTTTCTTT
- | few | TRBJ2-1 | TRBV14 | CASSSTRLSYNEQFF | TGTGCCAGCAGCTCAACACGACTAAGCTACAATGAGCAGTTCTTC
- | - | TRBJ1-2 | TRBV27 | CASSLSEGGGYTF | TGTGCCAGCAGTTTATCTGAGGGAGGAGGCTACACCTTC
- | - | TRBJ1-2 | TRBV15 | CATSRVMLAYGYTF | TGTGCCACCAGCAGAGTAATGTTAGCCTATGGCTACACCTTC
- | once | TRBJ2-2 | TRBV9 | CASSVTGRTGGLFF | TGTGCCAGCAGCGTAACGGGGCGTACCGGGGGGCTGTTTTTT
- | - | TRBJ1-2 | TRBV5-4 | CASRIGAGYGYTF | TGTGCCAGCAGGATTGGGGCAGGCTATGGCTACACCTTC
- | - | TRBJ2-7 | TRBV20-1 | CSAALHYEQYF | TGCAGTGCGGCACTACACTACGAGCAGTACTTC
- | few | TRBJ2-5 | TRBV27 | CASSAFRAMVGETQYF | TGTGCCAGCAGTGCCTTCAGGGCGATGGTAGGAGAGACCCAGTACTTC
TRBD1 | - | TRBJ2-6 | TRBV28 | CASSLEAGGVSGANVLTF | TGTGCCAGCAGTTTAGAGGCAGGGGGAGTCTCTGGGGCCAACGTCCTGACTTTC
- | - | TRBJ1-2 | TRBV4-1 | CASSQGTNTHTF | TGCGCCAGCAGCCAAGGGACTAACACCCACACCTTC
TRBD2 | - | TRBJ2-3 | TRBV9 | CASSFTSGGSTDTQYF | TGTGCCAGCAGCTTCACTAGCGGGGGGAGCACAGATACGCAGTATTTT
TRBD1 | - | TRBJ1-2 | TRBV7-2 | CASSLGQGYGYTF | TGTGCCAGCAGCTTAGGACAGGGTTATGGCTACACCTTC
TRBD2 | once | TRBJ2-7 | TRBV2 | CASRGTSGSYEQYF | TGTGCCAGCAGGGGGACTAGCGGGAGTTACGAGCAGTACTTC
TRBD2 | - | TRBJ2-3 | TRBV27 | CASSETLAGVSDTQYF | TGTGCCAGCAGTGAAACTCTAGCGGGAGTTTCCGATACGCAGTATTTT
TRBD1 | few | TRBJ2-1 | TRBV4-3 | CASSVRDRSYNEQFF | TGCGCCAGCAGCGTCCGGGACAGGTCCTACAATGAGCAGTTCTTC
- | - | TRBJ2-3 | TRBV4-3 | CASSQDRGEGDTQYF | TGCGCCAGCAGCCAAGACCGGGGAGAGGGAGATACGCAGTATTTT
- | - | TRBJ1-3 | TRBV4-3 | CASSQDGGTGNTIYF | TGCGCCAGCAGCCAAGATGGGGGGACTGGAAACACCATATATTTT
- | - | TRBJ2-7 | TRBV4-3 | CASSQGQGQEYEQYF | TGCGCCAGCAGCCAAGGACAAGGACAAGAGTACGAGCAGTACTTC
TRBD1 | - | TRBJ2-1 | TRBV19 | CASETGTGHYNEQFF | TGTGCCAGTGAAACCGGGACAGGGCACTACAATGAGCAGTTCTTC
TRBD1 | - | TRBJ2-6 | TRBV30 | CAWSARDRVNSGANVLTF | TGTGCCTGGAGTGCAAGGGACAGGGTTAACTCTGGGGCCAACGTCCTGACTTTC
- | few | TRBJ1-1 | TRBV19 | CASSISRRNTEAFF | TGTGCCAGTAGTATCAGTCGGAGGAACACTGAAGCTTTCTTT
TRBD1 | - | TRBJ2-2 | TRBV9 | CASSLPRQGSNTGELFF | TGTGCCAGCAGCCTCCCCCGACAGGGGTCAAACACCGGGGAGCTGTTTTTT
TRBD1 | - | TRBJ2-2 | TRBV9 | CASSAPGQGTTGELFF | TGTGCCAGCAGCGCCCCGGGACAGGGTACCACCGGGGAGCTGTTTTTT
TRBD2 | - | TRBJ2-1 | TRBV4-2 | CASSQEPPLGGGLYNEQFF | TGTGCCAGCAGCCAAGAGCCCCCCCTCGGCGGGGGACTTTACAATGAGCAGTTCTTC
TRBD2 | - | TRBJ2-7 | TRBV5-1 | CASSFSGINPYEQYF | TGCGCCAGCAGCTTTAGCGGGATTAATCCCTACGAGCAGTACTTC
TRBD2 | - | TRBJ2-1 | TRBV19 | CASSISSGGSYNEQFF | TGTGCCAGTAGTATAAGTAGCGGGGGCTCCTACAATGAGCAGTTCTTC
TRBD2 | - | TRBJ2-2 | TRBV5-4 | CASSPWGEGKAGELFF | TGTGCCAGCAGCCCCTGGGGGGAGGGGAAGGCCGGGGAGCTGTTTTTT
- | - | TRBJ1-4 | TRBV2 | CASRRQSATNEKLFF | TGTGCCAGCAGGCGACAGTCTGCAACTAATGAAAAACTGTTTTTT
TRBD1 | once | TRBJ2-1 | TRBV27 | CASSDDRGFSGTHEQFF | TGTGCCAGCAGTGACGACAGGGGGTTCTCGGGGACACATGAGCAGTTCTTC
- | few | TRBJ2-2 | TRBV11-2 | CASSLHGVTGELFF | TGTGCCAGCAGCTTACACGGGGTCACCGGGGAGCTGTTTTTT